This T cell receptor beta chain was sequenced in a study of beta chain features in type 1 diabetes. Broader study findings: The study found moderately but significantly shorter TCRB CDR3s in all four CD4+ subsets of Type 1 diabetes patients.

Concerning this clone itself: The antigen remains unidentified.

V was cut by 4 bases and J by 2 bases, with 5 bases left in between. CDR1 is DFQATT and CDR2 is SNEGSKA in the germline V gene (reference sequence). The CDR3 spans 11 residues. TCRB transcripts that were expressed got sequenced, as all of the isolated RNA had been reverse transcribed. The table came from immunoSEQ multiplex PCR; TCRdb's copy has only in-frame clones and leaves some out. In the table there are 50,000 to 55,000 clones, about 60% of which are singletons. This chain uses TRBV20-1 with TRBJ2-5; D is unclear. The source is a woman aged 30 to 39 with type 1 diabetes. Sequencing input: stem cell memory CD4+ T cells from blood. This CDR3 reads CSATRQETQYF. The CDR3 DNA reads TGCAGTGCTACCAGGCAAGAGACCCAGTACTTC.